A selection of T cell receptor beta chains follows, all from one sample in a study of blood T cell repertoires in COVID-19. This table comes from immunoSEQ multiplex PCR, and its TCRdb copy is limited to in-frame clones, with some not included. The sample has some 74,000 clones; more than 75% are singletons. Sequenced material: peripheral blood. These receptors came from a human donor in a cohort sampled during active COVID-19. Each CDR3 is given with its conserved first and last residue. A D gene is named only where the DNA matches it firmly.

TRBD1 | TRBJ1-5 | TRBV28 | CASQDRGANQPQHF
TRBD1 | TRBJ1-6 | TRBV5-1 | CASSDRDREISPLHF
. | TRBJ1-3 | TRBV11-2 | CASSSQGFGNTIYF
TRBD1 | TRBJ2-6 | TRBV2 | CASSLKGQSGANVLTF
. | TRBJ1-5 | TRBV18 | CARGVNQPQHF
. | TRBJ2-1 | TRBV28 | CASSPARGRNEQFF
TRBD2 | TRBJ2-3 | TRBV6-5 | CASSYARGTRTDTQYF
TRBD2 | TRBJ2-2 | TRBV7-2 | CASSATSGSTGELFF
TRBD2 | TRBJ2-3 | TRBV29-1 | CSVEGERERLADTQYF
. | TRBJ2-2 | TRBV18 | CASSPLLAGGELFF
TRBD1 | TRBJ1-5 | TRBV6-5 | CASSWDRRVAQHF
. | TRBJ1-5 | TRBV29-1 | CSVDGGDSNQPQHF
TRBD1 | TRBJ1-1 | TRBV10-3 | CAISDSGQVNTEAFF
. | TRBJ2-4 | TRBV19 | CASSIAGAKNIQYF
TRBD1 | TRBJ1-5 | TRBV9 | CASSGGQGYQPQHF
. | TRBJ1-2 | TRBV5-4 | CASSFTDRNGYTF
. | TRBJ1-6 | TRBV19 | CASTIGWWTDSPLHF
TRBD1 | TRBJ2-5 | TRBV11-3 | CASSPRTGQGGETQYF
TRBD1 | TRBJ1-2 | TRBV7-9 | CASSSGDRGIRYGYTF
TRBD2 | TRBJ2-3 | TRBV5-8 | CASSFHTGGRTDTQYF
TRBD1 | TRBJ2-1 | TRBV13 | CASSLGQGISYNEQFF
. | TRBJ1-2 | TRBV28 | CASSLLVGLGYTF
. | TRBJ1-1 | TRBV28 | CASNLRGALSVAFF
. | TRBJ1-6 | TRBV6-2/TRBV6-3 | CASSKAGVSSSPLHF
. | TRBJ2-3 | TRBV30 | CACTGPLGRDTQYF
TRBD2 | TRBJ2-1 | TRBV5-1 | CASSPTGAGGYNEQFF
TRBD2 | TRBJ2-4 | TRBV3-1/TRBV3-2 | CASRQVGAGGPRNIQYF
TRBD1 | TRBJ1-3 | TRBV7-3 | CASSLRGRGQGSGNTIYF